The T cell receptor beta chain described here comes from a study of beta chain features in type 1 diabetes. About the research overall: Regarding age, gender and cell yields, patients proved similar to healthy donors. Study conclusions and caveats: The naive, central memory and Treg TCRB repertoires showed an apparent similarity that was greater among patients than among healthy donors. TCRB CDR3 length was moderately but significantly reduced in all four CD4+ subsets of Type 1 diabetes patients. PCR might pick shorter templates more often, in the same way for patients and controls.

Expressed TCRB transcripts got sequenced, as all isolated RNA was reverse transcribed. Produced via immunoSEQ multiplex PCR; TCRdb's table is partial and in-frame only. The table records hundreds of thousands of clones, roughly 13% of them present only once. This clone was observed a few times. What it binds is not known. An end of the junction differs from the germline gene, which may be a read error. Based on CD45RO/CCR7/CD25/CD127/CD95/CD27, CD4+ regulatory, stem cell-like memory, naive and central memory cells were sorted. The V gene's germline CDR1 is KGHSH and CDR2 LQKENI. The length of the CDR3 is 14 residues.

The sample taken for sequencing was naive CD4+ T cells from blood. The genes are TRBV18 and TRBJ2-1, with 9 bases matching TRBD2. The receptor's source is a man between 18 and 29 years old with type 1 diabetes. CDR3 protein: CASSPGPIAGVGIF. CDR3 sequence (DNA): TGTGCCAGCTCACCCGGACCCATAGCGGGAGTGGGGATCTTC.